These 6 T cell receptor beta chains share one sample of origin, sequenced in a study of T-cell reconstitution after alpha-beta-depleted transplantation in children. Unique molecular identifiers were incorporated during preparation of the TCRbeta library. TCRdb analysed the PCR reads with MiXCR anew, one entry per CDR3 protein. The sample contains about 400,000 distinct CDR3 sequences, roughly 15% of which appear only once. Here the sequenced sample was PBMCs, mostly from graft donor cells, taken 360 days after TCRalphabeta/CD19-depleted stem cell transplant. These receptors all stem from a boy younger than two who had a stem cell transplant for Wiskott-Aldrich syndrome, so the T cells may come from the graft donor.

This chain joins TRBV5-1 and TRBJ2-3, with 8 bases matching TRBD2. CDR1 SGHRS and CDR2 YFSETQ come from the germline V gene. The trim removed 4 bases at V and 2 bases at J, leaving 9 bases unmatched. The CDR3 is made up of 16 amino acids. The DNA for the CDR3 is TGCGCCAGCAGCAAGACTAGCGCCCTTTCCACAGATACGCAGTATTTT. Translating gives CASSKTSALSTDTQYF.

In this sample, this clonotype turned up a few times. The J gene is TRBJ2-7, the V gene TRBV11-2, with 8 bases lining up with TRBD1. V was pared by 3 bases and J by 3 bases, with 10 bases of the junction left unmatched. The V gene's germline CDR1 is SGHAT and CDR2 FQNNGV. The CDR3 consists of 16 residues. The CDR3 region has the DNA TGTGCCAGCAGCTTCCCAGGGGGCGGAGGGAACTACGAGCAGTACTTC. Residues: CASSFPGGGGNYEQYF. The entire variable domain, with the rest obtained from reference TRBV11-2 and TRBJ2-7, is as follows: EAGVAQSPRYKIIEKRQSVAFWCNPISGHATLYWYQQILGQGPKLLIQFQNNGVVDDSQLPKDRFSAERLKGVDSTLKIQPAKLEDSAVYLCASSFPGGGGNYEQYFGPGTRLTVT.

This chain connects TRBV6-1 to TRBJ1-1, with 7 bases that match TRBD1. This CDR3 comprises 13 residues. Germline CDR1 MNHNS, CDR2 SASEGT. V dropped 5 bases and J dropped 7; count of bases not matched to a gene: 7. The CDR3 here is CASSTTGFGEAFF. In DNA, the CDR3 is TGTGCCAGCAGTACGACAGGGTTCGGTGAAGCTTTCTTT.

This sequence joins TRBV2 and TRBJ2-1; TRBD2 agrees at 8 bases. The germline gives CDR1 SNHLY, CDR2 FYNNEI. V was clipped by 0 bases and J by 8 bases; unmatched bases: 9. This CDR3 is built from 16 residues. The CDR3 DNA reads as TGTGCCAGCAGTGAAGCTCAGCGGGAGCTGAGGGATGAGCAGTTCTTC. Its translation is CASSEAQRELRDEQFF.

This chain connects TRBV12-3 or TRBV12-4 to TRBJ2-5; D may be TRBD1 or TRBD2 (6 bases each). The V gene lost 5 bases and the J gene lost 10 bases, with 17 bases spanning the gap. The CDR3 length is 13 residues. This CDR3 is CASSPDRRANQYF. Here the CDR3 DNA reads TGTGCCAGCAGTCCTGACAGGAGGGCGAACCAGTACTTC.

The rearrangement uses TRBV2 and TRBJ2-1; 8 bases match TRBD1. Losses at the gene ends were 6 bases for V and 3 bases for J; bases not matched to a gene: 7. There are 15 residues in the CDR3. Germline values: CDR1 SNHLY, CDR2 FYNNEI. The CDR3 DNA follows: TGTGCCAGCAGCGCTGCGACAGGGGACTACAATGAGCAGTTCTTC. It specifies CASSAATGDYNEQFF.